This T cell receptor (beta chain) was identified during a study of T cells and copy number aberrations in small-cell lung cancer. The germline gives CDR1 SGHRS, CDR2 YFSETQ. Deletions cut 4 bases from V and 1 base from J, with 8 bases between. This CDR3 region has 14 residues. TCRdb's copy holds only in-frame clones and misses some; the assay was immunoSEQ multiplex PCR. The sample has just over 2,500 clones, 82% seen once. This clonotype was sampled from a man aged 70-80 years with small cell lung cancer. The rearrangement uses TRBV5-1 and TRBJ2-2; D gene uncertain. The source material was normal tissue next to the tumor. The CDR3 region has the DNA TGCGCCAGCAGCCCCCCCCAGAACACCGGGGAGCTGTTTTTT. This gives the protein CASSPPQNTGELFF.